These 32 T cell receptor beta chains originate from one sample sequenced in a study of blood T cell repertoires in COVID-19 (dated by TCRdb to the early 2020s). The method was the immunoSEQ multiplex PCR assay. In its TCRdb copy, this immuneACCESS table keeps in-frame sequences only and misses some clones. Where compared with another copy, unresolved V genes explain less than half of these, and the others have no known cause. A total of around 72,000 clones appear in this sample, about 91% of them only once. Roughly 7% of the sample is taken by the ten largest. The sample was peripheral blood. The receptors here all came from a woman aged 50 to 60 with acute or convalescent COVID-19.

The gene calls are TRBV29-1 and TRBJ2-5, with D maybe TRBD1 (6 bases). CDR3 length equals 13 residues. Germline V lookup: CDR1 SQVTM, CDR2 ANQGSEA. V was shortened by 8 bases and J by 5 bases, with 18 bases between the two germline ends. The CDR3 spells CSTQGGAEETQYF. The CDR3 DNA follows: TGCAGCACCCAAGGGGGAGCAGAGGAGACCCAGTACTTC.

V gene TRBV7-9 combines with J gene TRBJ1-6; D not resolved. CDR3 size: 15 residues. Germline V CDR1 and CDR2: SEHNR, FQNEAQ (reference sequence). With 1 base removed from V and 6 bases from J, the gap between germline ends came to 10 bases. As DNA, the CDR3 is TGTGCCAGCAGCTTAGTGGGGAGTGCTAATTCACCCCTCCACTTT. Its protein product is CASSLVGSANSPLHF.

The genes are TRBV9 and TRBJ1-1; weak D call: TRBD1 (5 bases). CDR1 and CDR2 from the germline V gene are SGDLS and YYNGEE. With 3 bases removed from V and 0 bases from J, the gap between germline ends came to 6 bases. The CDR3 totals 13 residues. CDR3 amino acids: CASSGTMNTEAFF. The CDR3 DNA reads TGTGCCAGCAGCGGGACAATGAACACTGAAGCTTTCTTT.

The chain couples TRBV19 to TRBJ2-7, with D possibly matching TRBD1 (7 bases). Trimming shortened V by 1 base and J by 2 bases, and 15 bases separated the two germline ends. The CDR3 has 16 residues. Germline V gene sequence: CDR1 LNHDA, CDR2 SQIVND (reference sequence). As DNA, the CDR3 is TGTGCCAGTAGTATAGGGAGGGGGACAGATGCCTACGAGCAGTACTTC. Protein sequence: CASSIGRGTDAYEQYF.

J is TRBJ1-1 and V is TRBV2, with D possibly TRBD1 on 5 matching bases. CDR3 size: 12 residues. CDR1 and CDR2 (germline): SNHLY, FYNNEI. V was cut by 3 bases and J by 9 bases, with 11 bases left in between. The CDR3, as DNA: TGTGCCAGCAGTGAGTCAACAGGTAAAGCTTTCTTT. Translated, it gives CASSESTGKAFF. Combining the CDR3 with reference TRBV2 and TRBJ1-1 gives the whole variable domain EPEVTQTPSHQVTQMGQEVILRCVPISNHLYFYWYRQILGQKVEFLVSFYNNEISEKSEIFDDQFSVERPDGSNFTLKIRSTKLEDSAMYFCASSESTGKAFFGQGTRLTVV.

The chain employs TRBV19 and TRBJ2-5; possible D gene TRBD1, 6 bases. CDR1 and CDR2 from the germline V gene are LNHDA and SQIVND (reference sequence). V was shortened by 3 bases and J by 4 bases, with 15 bases between the two germline ends. CDR3 length equals 15 residues. The CDR3 nucleotides read TGTGCCAGTAGTATCCAGGGGCGTTTGGGAGAGACCCAGTACTTC. This encodes CASSIQGRLGETQYF.

The chain joins TRBV5-4 to TRBJ1-3, with 9 nucleotides matching TRBD1. The CDR3 loop spans 14 amino acids. The ends lost 4 bases at V and 3 bases at J; junction bases unmatched: 2. CDR1 and CDR2 (germline): SGHNT, YYREEE (reference sequence). DNA of the CDR3: TGTGCCAGCAGCCCGACAGGGGGTGGAAACACCATATATTTT. Residues: CASSPTGGGNTIYF.

The chain is built from TRBV4-1 and TRBJ1-5; 8 positions agree with TRBD1. Germline V gene sequence: CDR1 MGHRA, CDR2 YSYEKL. CDR3 size: 16 residues. V was pared by 0 bases and J by 5 bases, with 6 bases of the junction left unmatched. The CDR3 nucleotides are TGCGCCAGCAGCCAAGAGACAGGGGTCCGTGATCAGCCCCAGCATTTT. It codes for CASSQETGVRDQPQHF.

This clone appeared a single time. The chain has TRBV20-1 and TRBJ2-1; 7 positions match TRBD1. Germline-derived CDR1 and CDR2 are DFQATT and SNEGSKA (reference sequence). V shed 7 bases, J shed 7 bases, and the junction held 4 bases outside the gene matches. The CDR3 length is 11 residues. In DNA form, the CDR3 reads TGCAGTGGACCGACAGGGAATGAGCAGTTCTTC. Translation gives CSGPTGNEQFF.

This clone was observed a single time. This sequence joins TRBV6-1 and TRBJ2-7; D may be TRBD2 (5 bases). This CDR3 spans 12 amino acids. The germline V gene encodes CDR1 MNHNS and CDR2 SASEGT. V was pared by 2 bases and J by 6 bases, with 8 bases between. As DNA, the CDR3 is TGTGCCAGCAGTGAAAGCCGGGGCGAGCAGTACTTC. Translation: CASSESRGEQYF.

The sample holds a few counts of this clone. The V gene is TRBV7-3, the J gene TRBJ2-1; 7 bases fit TRBD2. With V trimmed by 3 bases and J by 5 bases, 16 bases remained unmatched. The CDR3 has 18 amino acids. Germline V gene sequence: CDR1 SGHTA, CDR2 FQGTGA. The CDR3 spells CASSFGGGRGRPDNEQFF. The CDR3 DNA reads as TGTGCCAGCAGCTTTGGGGGAGGGAGAGGGAGGCCCGACAATGAGCAGTTCTTC. Looking up the rest from reference TRBV7-3 and TRBJ2-1 gives the full variable domain: GAGVSQTPSNKVTEKGKYVELRCDPISGHTALYWYRQSLGQGPEFLIYFQGTGAADDSGLPNDRFFAVRPEGSVSTLKIQRTERGDSAVYLCASSFGGGRGRPDNEQFFGPGTRLTVL.

The chain has TRBV6-5 and TRBJ2-7; D not certain. Germline loops: CDR1 MNHEY, CDR2 SVGAGI. V was cut by 8 bases and J by 2 bases, with 16 bases left in between. The CDR3 extends over 14 amino acids. CDR3 sequence (DNA): TGTGCCAGCGGCTCCGGTGAGAGGACCTACGAGCAGTACTTC. Translation: CASGSGERTYEQYF.

This chain links TRBV28 with TRBJ1-5; a weak D match, TRBD1 (6 bases). This CDR3 is built from 17 residues. The V gene lost 4 bases and the J gene lost 3 bases, with 19 bases spanning the gap. Germline V gives CDR1 MDHEN, CDR2 SYDVKM. Here the CDR3 reads CASSYPGQSYYNQPQHF. In DNA form, the CDR3 reads TGTGCCAGCAGTTACCCCGGACAGTCTTATTACAATCAGCCCCAGCATTTT.

The chain combines TRBV19 with TRBJ2-7; the match to TRBD2 covers 8 bases. The ends lost 4 bases at V and 1 base at J; junction bases unmatched: 12. CDR1 is LNHDA, CDR2 SQIVND, per germline (reference sequence). The length of the CDR3 is 17 residues. CDR3 coding DNA: TGTGCCAGTAGTACCAGTTATCGGGAGGGTGTATCCTACGAGCAGTACTTC. This encodes CASSTSYREGVSYEQYF.

Here the CDR3 DNA reads TGTGCCAGCAGTTACGGGGTAGCTAGCAACAATGAGCAGTTCTTC. Amino acids: CASSYGVASNNEQFF. V gene TRBV6-6 combines with J gene TRBJ2-1, with a tentative D call TRBD2 (5 bases). From germline, CDR1 is MNHNY and CDR2 SVGAGI (reference sequence). CDR3 length equals 15 residues. V shed 2 bases and J shed 5 bases, with 13 bases lying between them.

The rearrangement uses TRBV28 and TRBJ1-6; 10 bases agree with TRBD1. Germline CDR1 is MDHEN and CDR2 is SYDVKM. V shed 5 bases and J 7 bases; nucleotides not matched to a gene: 5. The CDR3 loop spans 15 amino acids. The CDR3 region has the DNA TGTGCCAGCAGTCTTGAGACAGGGGGCAATTCACCCCTCCACTTT. Amino acid sequence: CASSLETGGNSPLHF.

This rearrangement joins TRBV5-4 to TRBJ1-2; 9 bases match TRBD1. Germline V lookup: CDR1 SGHNT, CDR2 YYREEE (reference sequence). J was trimmed by 6 bases and V by 4 bases; bases with no gene match: 7. This CDR3 spans 14 amino acids. CDR3 sequence: CASSRDRVNNGYTF. DNA of the CDR3: TGTGCCAGCAGCCGGGACAGGGTGAATAATGGCTACACCTTC.

The genes are TRBV7-9 and TRBJ2-3; no clear D gene. CDR3 length: 13 amino acids. V lost 1 base and J lost 3, with 5 bases in between. Germline CDR1 and CDR2: SEHNR and FQNEAQ (reference sequence). CDR3 sequence: CASSLDITDTQYF. CDR3 DNA: TGTGCCAGCAGCTTAGACATTACAGATACGCAGTATTTT.

The CDR3 region has the DNA TGTGCCAGCAGTCCCCAGGGCCCGAGCTCCTACGAGCAGTACTTC. This sequence encodes CASSPQGPSSYEQYF. V and J are TRBV6-2 or TRBV6-3 and TRBJ2-7, with D tentatively TRBD1 (5 bases). The CDR3 sequence is 15 residues long. From germline, CDR1 is MNHEY and CDR2 SVGEGT. Trimming stripped 5 bases from V and 0 bases from J, with 14 bases between.

The genes are TRBV28 and TRBJ2-6, with a weak D call TRBD2 (5 bases). The germline V and J ends were trimmed by 5 bases and 0 bases, with 8 bases remaining between them. From germline, CDR1 is MDHEN and CDR2 SYDVKM. CDR3 size: 15 residues. The CDR3, as DNA: TGTGCCAGCAGTAAAGGGAGCTCTGGGGCCAACGTCCTGACTTTC. This translates into CASSKGSSGANVLTF.

The chain links TRBV19 to TRBJ2-7; 9 nucleotides line up with TRBD2. The junction had 5 bases not matched to a gene; V was cut back by 5 bases and J by 0 bases. Per germline, CDR1 LNHDA and CDR2 SQIVND (reference sequence). CDR3 length: 15 amino acids. Here the CDR3 reads CASSQGLAGSYEQYF. The CDR3, as DNA: TGTGCCAGTAGTCAGGGACTAGCTGGCTCCTACGAGCAGTACTTC.

This rearrangement joins TRBV30 to TRBJ1-6; 7 bases agree with TRBD1. The germline gives CDR1 GTSNPN, CDR2 SVGIG (reference sequence). Trimming at V came to 0 bases and at J to 3 bases, leaving 5 bases not matched to a gene. CDR3 length equals 16 residues. The CDR3: CAWSVQGGVYNSPLHF. In nucleotides, the CDR3 is TGTGCCTGGAGTGTACAAGGGGGCGTCTATAATTCACCCCTCCACTTT.

The V and J genes are TRBV13 and TRBJ1-2; D gene unclear. CDR3 size: 14 residues. Looked up from germline, CDR1 is PRHDT and CDR2 is FYEKMQ (reference sequence). Trimming stripped 0 bases from V and 14 bases from J, with 19 bases between. The CDR3 loop is CASSLGRVRDGKTF. The DNA of the CDR3 is TGTGCCAGCAGCTTAGGCAGAGTCCGGGATGGTAAAACCTTC.

This chain uses TRBV24-1 with TRBJ1-6; D is possibly TRBD1 (6 bases). V lost 11 bases and J lost 8, with 9 bases in between. Germline V CDR1 and CDR2: KGHDR, SFDVKD. This CDR3 region has 11 residues. CDR3 coding DNA: TGTGCCAGGTACAGGGATTCACCCCTCCACTTT. Amino acids: CARYRDSPLHF.

The sample holds a few counts of this clone. V and J are TRBV18 and TRBJ1-1, with TRBD1 matching 9 bases. The germline V gene encodes CDR1 KGHSH and CDR2 LQKENI. CDR3 length: 14 residues. V trimming: 6 bases; J trimming: 5 bases; junction bases outside the gene matches: 7. CDR3 nucleotide sequence: TGTGCCAGCTCCCGGGACAGGGAATTTACTGAAGCTTTCTTT. It specifies CASSRDREFTEAFF.

The gene calls are TRBV3-1 (or the pseudogene TRBV3-2) and TRBJ1-1, with D unclear. The CDR3 sequence is 13 residues long. Germline V CDR1 and CDR2: LGHDT, YNNKEL (reference sequence). Trimming stripped 4 bases from V and 3 bases from J, with 9 bases between. The CDR3 region has the DNA TGTGCCAGCAGCCTAATCCGGGACACTGAAGCTTTCTTT. Protein product: CASSLIRDTEAFF.

This clone showed up just once. This chain links TRBV19 with TRBJ1-2; perhaps TRBD1 as D (6 bases). The CDR3 loop spans 13 amino acids. Germline V gives CDR1 LNHDA, CDR2 SQIVND (reference sequence). The V gene lost 7 bases and the J gene lost 5 bases, with 14 bases spanning the gap. The CDR3: CASTRGSWYGYTF. CDR3 nucleotides: TGTGCCAGTACCAGGGGATCTTGGTATGGCTACACCTTC.

This chain joins TRBV10-3 and TRBJ1-2; D perhaps matches TRBD1 (5 bases). Germline CDR1 reads ENHRY; CDR2 reads SYGVKD. V lost 0 bases and J lost 5, with 7 bases in between. This CDR3 spans 13 amino acids. CDR3 residues: CAISESGTYGYTF. The CDR3, as DNA: TGTGCCATCAGTGAGTCGGGGACTTATGGCTACACCTTC.

The chain carries TRBV6-1 and TRBJ2-1; TRBD1 matches at 10 bases. The CDR3 spans 16 residues. Trimming cost V 2 bases and J 2 bases; bases outside gene matches: 3. The germline V gene has CDR1 MNHNS and CDR2 SASEGT. This CDR3 is CASSEWTGGTYNEQFF. Here the CDR3 DNA reads TGTGCCAGCAGTGAATGGACAGGGGGGACCTACAATGAGCAGTTCTTC.

This chain joins TRBV5-6 and TRBJ1-5; 7 nucleotides align to TRBD1. J gave up 0 bases and V 3 bases, and 6 bases lay outside the gene matches. Germline assignment: CDR1 SGHDT and CDR2 YYEEEE. This CDR3 region has 16 residues. CDR3 in DNA: TGTGCCAGCAGCTCGCGACAGGGTGGTAGCAATCAGCCCCAGCATTTT. Translated, it gives CASSSRQGGSNQPQHF.

The V and J genes are TRBV3-1 (or the pseudogene TRBV3-2) and TRBJ2-4; D is ambiguous. Germline V lookup: CDR1 LGHDT, CDR2 YNNKEL (reference sequence). V dropped 1 base and J dropped 0 bases, with 10 bases sitting between them. The CDR3 has 16 amino acids. In DNA form, the CDR3 reads TGTGCCAGCAGCCAAGCATCAGGTCTAGCCAAAAACATTCAGTACTTC. It encodes CASSQASGLAKNIQYF.

CDR3 DNA sequence: TGTGCCAGCTCACCAGCACGGTCTTCGGAAGCTTTCTTT. Translated: CASSPARSSEAFF. This chain links TRBV18 with TRBJ1-1; D gene uncertain. Germline V gene data show CDR1 as KGHSH and CDR2 as LQKENI. V was shortened by 2 bases and J by 8 bases, with 12 bases between the two germline ends. The CDR3 runs 13 residues.